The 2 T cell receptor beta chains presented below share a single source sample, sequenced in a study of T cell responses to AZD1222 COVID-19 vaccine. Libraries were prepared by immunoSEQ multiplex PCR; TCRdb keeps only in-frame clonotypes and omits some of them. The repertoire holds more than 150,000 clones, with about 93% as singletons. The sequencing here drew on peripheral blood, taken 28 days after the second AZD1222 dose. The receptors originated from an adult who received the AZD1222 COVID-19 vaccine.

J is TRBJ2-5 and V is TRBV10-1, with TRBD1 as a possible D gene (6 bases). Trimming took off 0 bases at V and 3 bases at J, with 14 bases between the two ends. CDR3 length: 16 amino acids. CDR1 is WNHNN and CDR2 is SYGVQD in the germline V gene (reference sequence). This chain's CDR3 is CASSESIGRGKETQYF. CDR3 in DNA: TGCGCCAGCAGTGAGTCGATTGGCAGGGGAAAAGAGACCCAGTACTTC.

For the CDR3, the DNA is TGTGCCAGCAGTGAACTCGTGAAGACCCAGTACTTC. As protein: CASSELVKTQYF. V gene TRBV6-1 combines with J gene TRBJ2-5; D unclear. The CDR3 is 12 amino acids. Germline loops: CDR1 MNHNS, CDR2 SASEGT. With 2 bases removed from V and 6 bases from J, the gap between germline ends came to 7 bases.